These 32 T cell receptor beta chains came from one sample sequenced in a study of PD-1 blockade in classical Hodgkin lymphoma. This sample's time point: cycle 4 day 1 (C4D1), after less than 7 weeks of nivolumab. Each and every patient relapsed after autologous stem cell transplantation, and patients got differing brentuximab vedotin exposure. The table came from immunoSEQ multiplex PCR; TCRdb's copy has only in-frame clones and leaves some out. Counted here are 20,000 to 25,000 clones, roughly 77% occurring once; the ten biggest clones make up about a fifth. Sequenced material: peripheral blood mononuclear cells (PBMCs), taken before the fourth cycle of nivolumab. All receptors come from a human donor with classical Hodgkin lymphoma.

The chain combines TRBV11-1 with TRBJ1-1, with 7 bases that match TRBD1. The ends lost 5 bases at V and 0 bases at J; junction bases unmatched: 9. Germline CDR1 reads SGHAT; CDR2 reads FQDESV (reference sequence). The CDR3 length is 16 residues. The CDR3 nucleotides read TGTGCCAGCAGCATGGGACAGACGATCATGAACACTGAAGCTTTCTTT. It translates to CASSMGQTIMNTEAFF.

CDR3 bases: TGTGCCAGCACCCCGACTAGCGGGTGGGATACGCAGTATTTT. Translated: CASTPTSGWDTQYF. This chain uses TRBV11-1 with TRBJ2-3; 10 bases are shared with TRBD2. CDR3 length: 14 amino acids. Trimming removed 7 bases from V and 6 bases from J; junction bases left unmatched: 7. CDR1 is SGHAT and CDR2 is FQDESV in the germline V gene (reference sequence).

The chain combines TRBV7-2 with TRBJ1-1, with a weak D call TRBD1 (5 bases). This CDR3 is 15 amino acids long. Germline loops: CDR1 SGHTA, CDR2 FQGNSA. V was clipped by 5 bases and J by 4 bases, with 17 bases between them. CDR3 amino acids: CASSPKDLGGTEAFF. For the CDR3, the DNA is TGTGCCAGCAGCCCTAAGGACCTCGGGGGCACTGAAGCTTTCTTT.

There are a few counts of this clone. V and J are TRBV6-6 and TRBJ2-3; the D is unclear. There are 14 residues in the CDR3. Trimming left V 0 bases short and J 1 base short, with 5 bases between. Germline lookup yields CDR1 MNHNY and CDR2 SVGAGI (reference sequence). CDR3 region: CASSYSKGTDTQYF. The CDR3, as DNA: TGTGCCAGCAGTTACTCGAAGGGCACAGATACGCAGTATTTT.

The chain uses TRBV4-2 and TRBJ2-4, with 10 bases matching TRBD2. This CDR3 is built from 15 residues. Germline V gives CDR1 LGHNA, CDR2 YNFKEQ. V trimming: 0 bases; J trimming: 8 bases; junction bases outside the gene matches: 4. The CDR3 reads CASSQERLAGDIQYF. The DNA for the CDR3 is TGTGCCAGCAGCCAAGAAAGGCTAGCGGGGGACATTCAGTACTTC.

The chain uses TRBV15 and TRBJ2-1; a possible D gene is TRBD2 (6 bases). The V end was cut by 1 base, the J end by 1 base, with 11 bases between. Germline V gene sequence: CDR1 LNHNV, CDR2 YYDKDF (reference sequence). The CDR3 has 16 amino acids. CDR3 bases: TGTGCCACCAGCAGAGGCGGGGACCGGTCCTACAATGAGCAGTTCTTC. It specifies CATSRGGDRSYNEQFF.

This chain joins TRBV6-4 and TRBJ1-5; no reliable D call. The V and J ends lost 6 bases and 4 bases respectively, with 10 bases between them. Germline loops: CDR1 MRHNA, CDR2 SNTAGT. The CDR3 covers 13 residues. Written as DNA, the CDR3 is TGTGCCAGCAGCCTCGATCAGAATCAGCCCCAGCATTTT. Amino acids: CASSLDQNQPQHF.

The chain carries TRBV28 and TRBJ2-7; D not certain. V was pared by 5 bases and J by 3 bases, with 8 bases between. Germline assignment: CDR1 MDHEN and CDR2 SYDVKM. The CDR3 has 12 residues. The CDR3 loop is CASSGPDYEQYF. CDR3 sequence (DNA): TGTGCCAGCAGTGGTCCCGACTACGAGCAGTACTTC.

This clone was observed a single time. The chain employs TRBV5-1 and TRBJ2-7; 11 nucleotides match TRBD1. The CDR3 totals 14 residues. Germline V gives CDR1 SGHRS, CDR2 YFSETQ. V was clipped by 5 bases and J by 2 bases; unmatched bases: 3. The CDR3 sequence is CASSQGQGAYEQYF. The CDR3 nucleotides are TGCGCCAGCAGTCAGGGACAGGGGGCCTACGAGCAGTACTTC.

The chain combines TRBV29-1 with TRBJ2-5; 9 bases are a match to TRBD2. Germline V lookup: CDR1 SQVTM, CDR2 ANQGSEA. The CDR3 runs 14 residues. Germline trimming cut 6 bases from V and 4 bases from J; bases unmatched to any gene: 9. This chain's CDR3 is CSVLLDSGRETQYF. CDR3 DNA: TGCAGCGTACTCCTCGATAGCGGGAGAGAGACCCAGTACTTC.

This clone was seen only a few times. The chain carries TRBV9 and TRBJ2-3; 7 bases match TRBD2. The CDR3 length is 15 residues. V lost 7 bases and J lost 6; bases outside the gene matches: 14. CDR1 is SGDLS, CDR2 YYNGEE, per germline. As DNA, the CDR3 is TGTGCCAGCGGGAGGGACCTTTTCGTCGGGGATACGCAGTATTTT. Translation gives CASGRDLFVGDTQYF.

The chain links TRBV4-1 to TRBJ2-7, with D possibly matching TRBD1 (5 bases). V was clipped by 0 bases and J by 5 bases, with 14 bases between them. The CDR3 runs to 15 residues. CDR1 and CDR2 from the germline V gene are MGHRA and YSYEKL. CDR3 region: CASSQEGRQGDEQYF. In nucleotides, the CDR3 is TGCGCCAGCAGCCAAGAGGGCCGGCAGGGCGACGAGCAGTACTTC.

This clone was seen just once. The chain uses TRBV19 and TRBJ2-1; D might be TRBD2 (5 bases). The CDR3 runs to 16 residues. CDR1 is LNHDA, CDR2 SQIVND, per germline (reference sequence). V shed 1 base and J shed 4 bases, with 14 bases lying between them. CDR3 sequence reads: CASSIGFRTGYNEQFF. CDR3 coding DNA: TGTGCCAGTAGTATAGGCTTCCGGACGGGGTACAATGAGCAGTTCTTC.

This clone was picked up one time. This chain links TRBV15 with TRBJ2-3, with TRBD2 matching over 7 bases. Germline values: CDR1 LNHNV, CDR2 YYDKDF (reference sequence). The CDR3 is made up of 14 amino acids. V was pared by 3 bases and J by 7 bases, with 7 bases of the junction left unmatched. This CDR3 reads CATSSGGTSYTQYF. As DNA, the CDR3 is TGTGCCACCAGCAGCGGGGGGACTTCATATACGCAGTATTTT.

This chain's CDR3 is CASSWAGAGREQYF. The CDR3 DNA follows: TGTGCCAGCAGCTGGGCGGGGGCAGGGAGGGAGCAGTACTTC. This chain uses TRBV7-8 with TRBJ2-7; D might be TRBD2 (7 bases). Germline CDR1 SGHVS, CDR2 FQNEAQ. The CDR3 has 14 residues. Trimming took off 4 bases at V and 7 bases at J, with 17 bases between the two ends. The full variable domain, completed using reference TRBV7-8 and TRBJ2-7, is GAGVSQSPRYKVAKRGQDVALRCDPISGHVSLFWYQQALGQGPEFLTYFQNEAQLDKSGLPSDRFFAERPEGSVSTLKIQRTQQEDSAVYLCASSWAGAGREQYFGPGTRLTVT.

The chain is built from TRBV15 and TRBJ1-2; 9 bases map to TRBD1. V trimming: 4 bases; J trimming: 1 base; junction bases outside the gene matches: 7. The CDR3 is made up of 16 amino acids. Germline loops: CDR1 LNHNV, CDR2 YYDKDF (reference sequence). As DNA, the CDR3 is TGTGCCACCAGCACTGAACCGGGACAGGGTAACTATGGCTACACCTTC. It codes for CATSTEPGQGNYGYTF.

The chain carries TRBV5-1 and TRBJ2-6, with D unclear. V dropped 0 bases and J dropped 2 bases, with 9 bases sitting between them. The germline V gene has CDR1 SGHRS and CDR2 YFSETQ. This CDR3 has 16 amino acids. In DNA form, the CDR3 reads TGCGCCAGCAGCTTGGAGAAAGGGACTGGGGCCAACGTCCTGACTTTC. It codes for CASSLEKGTGANVLTF.

The DNA for the CDR3 is TGTGCCAGCAGTTTACGACGGAACACCGGGGAGCTGTTTTTT. Amino acids: CASSLRRNTGELFF. The V gene is TRBV27, the J gene TRBJ2-2; D unclear. CDR1 is MNHEY and CDR2 is SMNVEV in the germline V gene (reference sequence). This CDR3 contains 14 residues. V lost 2 bases and J lost 1, with 5 bases in between.

This sequence joins TRBV7-9 and TRBJ2-7; 9 bases map to TRBD2. V lost 4 bases to trimming and J lost 3 bases; unmatched junction nucleotides: 4. CDR3 size: 14 residues. Germline CDR1 SEHNR, CDR2 FQNEAQ (reference sequence). CDR3 sequence: CASSSSGAYYEQYF. The DNA of the CDR3 is TGTGCCAGCAGCTCTAGCGGGGCCTACTACGAGCAGTACTTC.

The chain recombines TRBV6-1 with TRBJ1-1; 8 positions match TRBD1. Trimming at V came to 0 bases and at J to 3 bases, leaving 6 bases not matched to a gene. This CDR3 has 16 residues. In germline, CDR1 is MNHNS, CDR2 SASEGT. The chain's CDR3 is CASSEALPTGDTEAFF. The CDR3 nucleotides are TGTGCCAGCAGTGAAGCCCTCCCGACAGGGGACACTGAAGCTTTCTTT.

V is TRBV7-9 and J is TRBJ1-4; D not resolved. The CDR3 has 13 residues. Germline V CDR1 and CDR2: SEHNR, FQNEAQ (reference sequence). V was pared by 2 bases and J by 5 bases, with 6 bases between. The chain's CDR3 is CASSLTPNEKLFF. As DNA, the CDR3 is TGTGCCAGCAGCTTAACCCCGAATGAAAAACTGTTTTTT.

This clone has only a few counts. The chain links TRBV7-9 to TRBJ2-2, with 14 positions matching TRBD2. V gave up 1 base and J gave up 0 bases; unmatched junction bases: 4. There are 19 residues in the CDR3. The germline CDR1 and CDR2 sequences are SEHNR and FQNEAQ (reference sequence). The DNA for the CDR3 is TGTGCCAGCAGCTTAGGAGGACTAGCGGGAGGCCCGAACACCGGGGAGCTGTTTTTT. As protein: CASSLGGLAGGPNTGELFF.

The gene calls are TRBV2 and TRBJ2-6, with D hard to call. The germline gives CDR1 SNHLY, CDR2 FYNNEI. This CDR3 comprises 15 residues. V lost 3 bases to trimming and J lost 0 bases, with 6 bases between them. CDR3 bases: TGTGCCAGCAGTGAGGAGAACTCTGGGGCCAACGTCCTGACTTTC. It yields the protein CASSEENSGANVLTF.

The sample holds a few counts of this clone. The chain has TRBV2 and TRBJ2-7; unclear D gene. Germline CDR1 is SNHLY and CDR2 is FYNNEI. Trimming took 3 bases from V and 3 from J, leaving 9 bases between them. The CDR3 has 13 residues. The DNA of the CDR3 is TGTGCCAGCAGTGACCGGACCGGCTACGAGCAGTACTTC. Translated, it gives CASSDRTGYEQYF.

This clone was counted only a few times. The chain links TRBV4-1 to TRBJ1-5, with TRBD1 as a possible D gene (5 bases). This CDR3 spans 14 amino acids. Germline V gene sequence: CDR1 MGHRA, CDR2 YSYEKL. Trimming cost V 1 base and J 11 bases, with 15 bases left between them. This chain's CDR3 is CASSQGTGGEAQHF. The CDR3 DNA reads TGCGCCAGCAGCCAAGGGACGGGGGGAGAGGCCCAGCATTTT.

The chain employs TRBV18 and TRBJ1-2, with no clear D. CDR3 size: 15 residues. Germline-derived CDR1 and CDR2 are KGHSH and LQKENI. Trimming took 3 bases from V and 0 from J, leaving 11 bases between them. The CDR3 DNA reads as TGTGCCAGCTCACCCCTGGATCCGCCTAACTATGGCTACACCTTC. It specifies CASSPLDPPNYGYTF.

The chain recombines TRBV4-2 with TRBJ1-4, with D perhaps TRBD1 (5 bases). Deletions cut 0 bases from V and 3 bases from J, with 20 bases between. CDR1 and CDR2 (germline): LGHNA, YNFKEQ. CDR3 length equals 19 residues. As DNA, the CDR3 is TGTGCCAGCAGCCAAGATTCTCTTCTTCGTCCACAGGCTAATGAAAAACTGTTTTTT. This encodes CASSQDSLLRPQANEKLFF.

The chain links TRBV10-3 to TRBJ2-3; 9 nucleotides match TRBD2. The germline V gene encodes CDR1 ENHRY and CDR2 SYGVKD. The CDR3 is made up of 17 amino acids. The ends lost 1 base at V and 0 bases at J; junction bases unmatched: 5. CDR3 residues: CAISEFGAGGSTDTQYF. CDR3 sequence (DNA): TGTGCCATCAGTGAGTTTGGGGCGGGAGGGAGCACAGATACGCAGTATTTT.

The chain has TRBV10-3 and TRBJ2-7, with 14 bases that match TRBD2. The J segment lost 4 bases and the V segment lost 4 bases, leaving 9 bases of the junction unmatched. Germline assignment: CDR1 ENHRY and CDR2 SYGVKD. There are 17 residues in the CDR3. The CDR3 protein is CAISGPGLAGVKYEQYF. The DNA for the CDR3 is TGTGCCATCAGTGGCCCGGGACTAGCGGGAGTAAAATACGAGCAGTACTTC.

V usage is TRBV2 and J usage is TRBJ1-1; D might be TRBD1 (6 bases). Germline V lookup: CDR1 SNHLY, CDR2 FYNNEI. The length of the CDR3 is 14 residues. V was shortened by 1 base and J by 5 bases, with 11 bases between the two germline ends. CDR3 in amino acids: CASSEEGGTTEAFF. CDR3 DNA: TGTGCCAGCAGTGAAGAGGGGGGAACAACTGAAGCTTTCTTT.

The chain is built from TRBV28 and TRBJ1-5, with a possible D match to TRBD1 (6 bases). The germline V gene has CDR1 MDHEN and CDR2 SYDVKM. The CDR3 is 13 amino acids. With 5 bases removed from V and 6 bases from J, the gap between germline ends came to 11 bases. The CDR3 is CASSPGAGQPQHF. The CDR3 coding sequence is TGTGCCAGCAGTCCAGGGGCGGGTCAGCCCCAGCATTTT.

The J gene is TRBJ2-7, the V gene TRBV13; weak D call: TRBD1 (6 bases). The CDR3 contains 14 residues. Germline V gene lookup returns CDR1 PRHDT and CDR2 FYEKMQ (reference sequence). V lost 2 bases and J 6 bases, leaving 14 bases between the germline ends. The CDR3 sequence is CASSLTPQGGEQYF. The CDR3 DNA reads TGTGCCAGCAGCTTAACACCACAGGGTGGCGAGCAGTACTTC. Based on the CDR3 plus reference TRBV13 and TRBJ2-7, the full variable domain is AAGVIQSPRHLIKEKRETATLKCYPIPRHDTVYWYQQGPGQDPQFLISFYEKMQSDKGSIPDRFSAQQFSDYHSELNMSSLELGDSALYFCASSLTPQGGEQYFGPGTRLTVT.